A selection of T cell receptor beta chains follows, all from one sample in a study of immune cell composition in non-small cell lung cancer. The repertoire was sequenced with immunoSEQ multiplex PCR; TCRdb's copy has only in-frame clones and lacks some. The repertoire holds about 5,900 clones, with approximately 90% as singletons. Sequenced sample: non-adjacent lung tissue. These receptors were collected from a human donor with non-small cell lung cancer. Each CDR3 is given with its conserved first and last residue. Each record gives: V gene, clone size, J gene, D gene, CDR3 protein, CDR3 DNA. A D gene is named only where the DNA matches it firmly. Part of the rows lack a size; the others show once, few, many or a class for expanded clones.

v_gene: TRBV29-1; abundance: few; j_gene: TRBJ1-2; d_gene: .; CDR3aa: CSVSPDYGYTF; CDR3nt: TGCAGCGTTTCCCCGGACTATGGCTACACCTTC
v_gene: TRBV2; abundance: .; j_gene: TRBJ2-2; d_gene: TRBD2; CDR3aa: CASRQPGLVGTGELFF; CDR3nt: TGTGCCAGCCGACAACCGGGACTAGTCGGCACCGGGGAGCTGTTTTTT
v_gene: TRBV9; abundance: .; j_gene: TRBJ2-3; d_gene: TRBD2; CDR3aa: CASSVTSGIMADTQYF; CDR3nt: TGTGCCAGCAGCGTAACTAGCGGGATTATGGCAGATACGCAGTATTTT
v_gene: TRBV4-3; abundance: few; j_gene: TRBJ2-6; d_gene: TRBD2; CDR3aa: CASSRTSGEPSGANVLTF; CDR3nt: TGCGCCAGCAGCCGTACTAGCGGTGAACCCTCTGGGGCCAACGTCCTGACTTTC
v_gene: TRBV7-2; abundance: .; j_gene: TRBJ2-7; d_gene: TRBD2; CDR3aa: CASSLGLAGALEQYF; CDR3nt: TGTGCCAGCAGCTTAGGACTAGCGGGAGCCCTCGAGCAGTACTTC
v_gene: TRBV10-3; abundance: .; j_gene: TRBJ2-1; d_gene: .; CDR3aa: CAISDSSYNEQFF; CDR3nt: TGTGCCATCAGTGACAGCTCCTACAATGAGCAGTTCTTC
v_gene: TRBV7-2; abundance: .; j_gene: TRBJ1-5; d_gene: .; CDR3aa: CASSSRGNQPQHF; CDR3nt: TGTGCCAGCAGCTCTCGGGGAAATCAGCCCCAGCATTTT
v_gene: TRBV30; abundance: .; j_gene: TRBJ1-3; d_gene: TRBD1; CDR3aa: CAWSRDSGQGNTIYF; CDR3nt: TGTGCCTGGAGTAGGGACAGCGGCCAGGGAAACACCATATATTTT
v_gene: TRBV29-1; abundance: .; j_gene: TRBJ2-1; d_gene: TRBD2; CDR3aa: CSVRTGTSVANEQFF; CDR3nt: TGCAGCGTTCGAACCGGGACTAGCGTTGCGAATGAGCAGTTCTTC
v_gene: TRBV6-4; abundance: .; j_gene: TRBJ2-7; d_gene: TRBD2; CDR3aa: CASSGTSGRAYEQYF; CDR3nt: TGTGCCAGCAGTGGGACTAGCGGGAGGGCCTACGAGCAGTACTTC
v_gene: TRBV5-4; abundance: once; j_gene: TRBJ2-7; d_gene: TRBD1; CDR3aa: CASSLQGVYAYEQYF; CDR3nt: TGTGCCAGCAGCTTGCAGGGGGTTTACGCCTACGAGCAGTACTTC
v_gene: TRBV7-3; abundance: .; j_gene: TRBJ1-1; d_gene: .; CDR3aa: CASSILGGGTEAFF; CDR3nt: TGTGCCAGCAGCATCCTTGGGGGGGGTACTGAAGCTTTCTTT
v_gene: TRBV7-9; abundance: once; j_gene: TRBJ2-1; d_gene: .; CDR3aa: CASSLDVVRIRDEQFF; CDR3nt: TGTGCCAGCAGCTTAGACGTGGTGAGGATTCGGGATGAGCAGTTCTTC
v_gene: TRBV4-1; abundance: .; j_gene: TRBJ1-3; d_gene: .; CDR3aa: CASSQETRLFGNTIYF; CDR3nt: TGCGCCAGCAGCCAAGAAACCCGACTGTTCGGAAACACCATATATTTT
v_gene: TRBV28; abundance: .; j_gene: TRBJ2-7; d_gene: TRBD2; CDR3aa: CASSPSSGRPTYEQYF; CDR3nt: TGTGCCAGCAGTCCGAGTAGCGGGAGGCCCACCTACGAGCAGTACTTC
v_gene: TRBV7-8; abundance: few; j_gene: TRBJ2-7; d_gene: .; CDR3aa: CASSLGGSVLEEQYF; CDR3nt: TGTGCCAGCAGCTTAGGAGGGTCCGTATTAGAGGAGCAGTACTTC
v_gene: TRBV5-4; abundance: .; j_gene: TRBJ1-3; d_gene: TRBD1; CDR3aa: CASSFPGGLGNTIYF; CDR3nt: TGTGCCAGCAGCTTCCCAGGGGGACTTGGAAACACCATATATTTT
v_gene: TRBV2; abundance: .; j_gene: TRBJ1-2; d_gene: TRBD1; CDR3aa: CASSATGGVDYGYTF; CDR3nt: TGTGCCAGCAGTGCGACAGGGGGCGTTGATTATGGCTACACCTTC
v_gene: TRBV18; abundance: .; j_gene: TRBJ2-7; d_gene: .; CDR3aa: CASSPQGLAYEQYF; CDR3nt: TGTGCCAGCTCACCCCAGGGGTTAGCCTACGAGCAGTACTTC
v_gene: TRBV5-4; abundance: .; j_gene: TRBJ2-2; d_gene: TRBD2; CDR3aa: CASSLERGNTGELFF; CDR3nt: TGTGCCAGCAGCTTGGAGCGGGGGAACACCGGGGAGCTGTTTTTT
v_gene: TRBV5-1; abundance: .; j_gene: TRBJ2-5; d_gene: .; CDR3aa: CASSTDGRGKTQYF; CDR3nt: TGCGCCAGCAGCACGGACGGCAGGGGTAAGACCCAGTACTTC
v_gene: TRBV5-1; abundance: .; j_gene: TRBJ2-5; d_gene: TRBD2; CDR3aa: CASSLAGTRQETQYF; CDR3nt: TGCGCCAGCAGCTTGGCGGGGACTAGACAAGAGACCCAGTACTTC
v_gene: TRBV5-1; abundance: .; j_gene: TRBJ2-5; d_gene: .; CDR3aa: CASSLDPLRQETQYF; CDR3nt: TGCGCCAGCAGCTTGGATCCCTTGCGGCAAGAGACCCAGTACTTC
v_gene: TRBV19; abundance: .; j_gene: TRBJ2-6; d_gene: TRBD1; CDR3aa: CASSPGQGAPGANVLTF; CDR3nt: TGTGCCAGTAGTCCGGGACAGGGGGCACCTGGGGCCAACGTCCTGACTTTC
v_gene: TRBV19; abundance: few; j_gene: TRBJ2-7; d_gene: .; CDR3aa: CASSIGTPGSEQYF; CDR3nt: TGTGCCAGTAGTATTGGGACTCCGGGGAGCGAGCAGTACTTC
v_gene: TRBV29-1; abundance: .; j_gene: TRBJ2-2; d_gene: TRBD2; CDR3aa: CSVPGLANTGELFF; CDR3nt: TGCAGCGTGCCGGGACTAGCGAACACCGGGGAGCTGTTTTTT
v_gene: TRBV7-6; abundance: .; j_gene: TRBJ2-2; d_gene: .; CDR3aa: CASSLFADSLTGELFF; CDR3nt: TGTGCCAGCAGCTTATTCGCCGACTCCCTCACCGGGGAGCTGTTTTTT
v_gene: TRBV4-3; abundance: .; j_gene: TRBJ1-2; d_gene: .; CDR3aa: CASSPGQVTAYGYTF; CDR3nt: TGCGCCAGCAGTCCAGGGCAGGTAACGGCCTATGGCTACACCTTC
v_gene: TRBV25-1; abundance: .; j_gene: TRBJ1-4; d_gene: .; CDR3aa: CASTRDSNEKLFF; CDR3nt: TGTGCCAGCACGCGGGACTCTAATGAAAAACTGTTTTTT
v_gene: TRBV6-5; abundance: .; j_gene: TRBJ2-3; d_gene: .; CDR3aa: CASSRYRGGTDTQYF; CDR3nt: TGTGCCAGCAGCCGGTATAGGGGCGGCACAGATACGCAGTATTTT
v_gene: TRBV7-9; abundance: .; j_gene: TRBJ2-5; d_gene: .; CDR3aa: CASSPSGGPDQETQYF; CDR3nt: TGTGCCAGCAGCCCCTCCGGCGGGCCGGATCAAGAGACCCAGTACTTC
v_gene: TRBV7-7; abundance: .; j_gene: TRBJ2-2; d_gene: TRBD2; CDR3aa: CASSLAGGVTGELFF; CDR3nt: TGTGCCAGCAGCTTGGCGGGAGGGGTGACCGGGGAGCTGTTTTTT
v_gene: TRBV27; abundance: .; j_gene: TRBJ2-1; d_gene: TRBD2; CDR3aa: CASSPAGGSYNEQFF; CDR3nt: TGTGCCAGCAGCCCGGCGGGAGGGTCCTACAATGAGCAGTTCTTC
v_gene: TRBV25-1; abundance: .; j_gene: TRBJ2-2; d_gene: TRBD2; CDR3aa: CASSDGSGGNTGELFF; CDR3nt: TGTGCCAGCAGTGACGGAAGCGGGGGGAACACCGGGGAGCTGTTTTTT
v_gene: TRBV7-9; abundance: .; j_gene: TRBJ1-3; d_gene: TRBD1; CDR3aa: CASSQDPGQGGNTIYF; CDR3nt: TGTGCCAGCAGCCAAGATCCGGGACAGGGTGGAAACACCATATATTTT
v_gene: TRBV11-2; abundance: once; j_gene: TRBJ2-5; d_gene: .; CDR3aa: CASSLQDTLYQETQYF; CDR3nt: TGTGCCAGCAGCTTACAGGACACCCTGTACCAAGAGACCCAGTACTTC
v_gene: TRBV30; abundance: .; j_gene: TRBJ1-4; d_gene: .; CDR3aa: CAWGIEGGKLFF; CDR3nt: TGTGCCTGGGGCATAGAGGGCGGAAAACTGTTTTTT
v_gene: TRBV10-1; abundance: .; j_gene: TRBJ1-1; d_gene: .; CDR3aa: CASSEYRNTEAFF; CDR3nt: TGCGCCAGCAGTGAGTATCGGAACACTGAAGCTTTCTTT
v_gene: TRBV11-3; abundance: .; j_gene: TRBJ2-7; d_gene: .; CDR3aa: CASSLDHSSYEQYF; CDR3nt: TGTGCCAGCAGCTTAGATCACTCATCCTACGAGCAGTACTTC
v_gene: TRBV15; abundance: .; j_gene: TRBJ2-7; d_gene: TRBD1; CDR3aa: CATSRINRGHEQYF; CDR3nt: TGTGCCACCAGCAGGATTAACAGGGGTCACGAGCAGTACTTC
v_gene: TRBV21-1; abundance: .; j_gene: TRBJ2-5; d_gene: .; CDR3aa: CASSKGPQETQYF; CDR3nt: TGTGCCAGCAGCAAAGGGCCTCAAGAGACCCAGTACTTC
v_gene: TRBV20-1; abundance: .; j_gene: TRBJ1-1; d_gene: .; CDR3aa: CSAGDFPKAFF; CDR3nt: TGCAGTGCCGGGGACTTCCCGAAAGCTTTCTTT
v_gene: TRBV29-1; abundance: .; j_gene: TRBJ1-1; d_gene: TRBD1; CDR3aa: CSVWRGRTEAFF; CDR3nt: TGCAGCGTTTGGAGGGGGCGAACTGAAGCTTTCTTT
v_gene: TRBV7-9; abundance: .; j_gene: TRBJ1-1; d_gene: TRBD1; CDR3aa: CASSLQGANTEAFF; CDR3nt: TGTGCCAGCAGCCTACAGGGGGCGAACACTGAAGCTTTCTTT
v_gene: TRBV21-1; abundance: .; j_gene: TRBJ2-7; d_gene: .; CDR3aa: CASSKNRTPYEQYF; CDR3nt: TGTGCCAGCAGCAAAAACAGGACCCCCTACGAGCAGTACTTC
v_gene: TRBV7-3; abundance: .; j_gene: TRBJ2-6; d_gene: TRBD2; CDR3aa: CASSPRTSGYLGANVLTF; CDR3nt: TGTGCCAGCAGCCCACGGACTAGCGGGTACTTGGGGGCCAACGTCCTGACTTTC
v_gene: TRBV18; abundance: .; j_gene: TRBJ2-2; d_gene: .; CDR3aa: CASSPEAGELFF; CDR3nt: TGTGCCAGCTCACCAGAGGCCGGGGAGCTGTTTTTT
v_gene: TRBV2; abundance: .; j_gene: TRBJ2-7; d_gene: .; CDR3aa: CASSEAGVGEQYF; CDR3nt: TGTGCCAGCAGTGAAGCAGGGGTGGGAGAGCAGTACTTC
v_gene: TRBV28; abundance: once; j_gene: TRBJ2-7; d_gene: TRBD1; CDR3aa: CASSLMTGQHSYEQYF; CDR3nt: TGTGCCAGCAGTTTAATGACGGGACAGCATTCCTACGAGCAGTACTTC
v_gene: TRBV19; abundance: .; j_gene: TRBJ2-1; d_gene: TRBD2; CDR3aa: CASSSGGSSSYNEQFF; CDR3nt: TGTGCCAGTTCCAGCGGGGGTTCAAGCTCCTACAATGAGCAGTTCTTC
v_gene: TRBV7-2; abundance: .; j_gene: TRBJ2-2; d_gene: .; CDR3aa: CASSASVRHANTGELFF; CDR3nt: TGTGCCAGCAGCGCTAGCGTAAGGCACGCGAACACCGGGGAGCTGTTTTTT
v_gene: TRBV28; abundance: .; j_gene: TRBJ2-5; d_gene: .; CDR3aa: CASRPIMDIQETQYF; CDR3nt: TGTGCCAGCAGACCGATTATGGACATACAAGAGACCCAGTACTTC
v_gene: TRBV7-3; abundance: .; j_gene: TRBJ2-7; d_gene: TRBD2; CDR3aa: CASSLTGGEPTFF; CDR3nt: TGTGCCAGCAGCTTAACGGGGGGGGAGCCGACGTTTTTC
v_gene: TRBV7-2; abundance: .; j_gene: TRBJ2-7; d_gene: .; CDR3aa: CASSRDSVSYEQYF; CDR3nt: TGTGCCAGCAGCCGCGATAGCGTCTCCTACGAGCAGTACTTC
v_gene: TRBV10-2; abundance: .; j_gene: TRBJ2-7; d_gene: .; CDR3aa: CASTNRRDSGSYEQYF; CDR3nt: TGCGCCAGCACCAATAGGAGGGACAGCGGCTCCTACGAGCAGTACTTC